One and the same sample provided the 19 T cell receptor beta chains below, sequenced in a study of beta chain features in type 1 diabetes. The study reverse transcribed the entire isolated RNA, so it sequenced expressed TCRB transcripts. Here immunoSEQ multiplex PCR was the method, and the copy in TCRdb shows in-frame clones only, minus some. The sample shows 300,000 to 450,000 clones, 10% to 15% of them seen only once. The sample taken for sequencing was naive CD4+ T cells from blood. These receptors came from a man aged 18 to 35 in good health.

The chain links TRBV13 to TRBJ1-6, with 9 bases identical to TRBD1. This CDR3 spans 17 amino acids. J was trimmed by 3 bases and V by 3 bases; bases with no gene match: 6. The germline V gene encodes CDR1 PRHDT and CDR2 FYEKMQ (reference sequence). The CDR3: CASSFTDRGIYNSPLHF. The CDR3 nucleotides are TGTGCCAGCAGCTTCACCGACAGGGGGATCTATAATTCACCCCTCCACTTT. The whole variable domain, filled in from reference TRBV13 and TRBJ1-6, reads AAGVIQSPRHLIKEKRETATLKCYPIPRHDTVYWYQQGPGQDPQFLISFYEKMQSDKGSIPDRFSAQQFSDYHSELNMSSLELGDSALYFCASSFTDRGIYNSPLHFGNGTRLTVT.

The rearrangement joins TRBV7-2 to TRBJ2-5; tentatively, D is TRBD1 (5 bases). Trimming pared 7 bases from V and 5 bases from J, leaving 17 bases between. This CDR3 region has 14 residues. Germline V gene lookup returns CDR1 SGHTA and CDR2 FQGNSA. The CDR3 DNA follows: TGTGCCAGCAACAGGCAGGGATCGTGGGAGACCCAGTACTTC. Protein product: CASNRQGSWETQYF.

V gene TRBV18 combines with J gene TRBJ2-6, with D hard to call. V was pared by 3 bases and J by 0 bases, with 9 bases between. Germline CDR1 reads KGHSH; CDR2 reads LQKENI. CDR3 length: 16 residues. CDR3 coding DNA: TGTGCCAGCTCACCGCCGATGAGCTCTGGGGCCAACGTCCTGACTTTC. It is translated as CASSPPMSSGANVLTF.

This clone was seen ten or more times. The J gene is TRBJ2-7, the V gene TRBV4-3, with 12 positions matching TRBD2. Per the germline V gene, CDR1 is LGHNA and CDR2 is YSLEER. This CDR3 is 15 amino acids long. The J segment lost 6 bases and the V segment lost 3 bases, leaving 6 bases of the junction unmatched. CDR3 amino acids: CASSQSVLAGGEQYF. CDR3 coding DNA: TGCGCCAGCAGCCAGTCGGTACTAGCGGGAGGCGAGCAGTACTTC.

This clone occurred a few times. The chain is built from TRBV25-1 and TRBJ1-1; 8 bases agree with TRBD1. V shed 4 bases and J 3 bases; nucleotides not matched to a gene: 10. Germline V gene sequence: CDR1 MGHDK, CDR2 SYGVNS. This CDR3 spans 16 amino acids. Here the CDR3 DNA reads TGTGCCAGCAGTGGAGACCGGGACAGGATGGACACTGAAGCTTTCTTT. Translated, it gives CASSGDRDRMDTEAFF.

V and J are TRBV28 and TRBJ2-7, with 7 bases lining up with TRBD2. In germline, CDR1 is MDHEN, CDR2 SYDVKM. This CDR3 region has 14 residues. V dropped 5 bases and J dropped 6; count of bases not matched to a gene: 10. CDR3 region: CASSQWGGVSEQYF. CDR3 nucleotides: TGTGCCAGCAGTCAGTGGGGGGGGGTAAGCGAGCAGTACTTC. Based on the CDR3 plus reference TRBV28 and TRBJ2-7, the full variable domain is DVKVTQSSRYLVKRTGEKVFLECVQDMDHENMFWYRQDPGLGLRLIYFSYDVKMKEKGDIPEGYSVSREKKERFSLILESASTNQTSMYLCASSQWGGVSEQYFGPGTRLTVT.

The V call is TRBV28, the J call TRBJ2-7; 7 nucleotides agree with TRBD1. Losses at the gene ends were 3 bases for V and 3 bases for J; bases not matched to a gene: 11. CDR3 length: 16 amino acids. The germline V gene has CDR1 MDHEN and CDR2 SYDVKM. Here the CDR3 reads CASSFSLRDSNYEQYF. Here the CDR3 DNA reads TGTGCCAGCAGTTTCTCCCTAAGGGACAGCAACTACGAGCAGTACTTC. Full variable domain (remainder filled in from reference TRBV28 and TRBJ2-7): DVKVTQSSRYLVKRTGEKVFLECVQDMDHENMFWYRQDPGLGLRLIYFSYDVKMKEKGDIPEGYSVSREKKERFSLILESASTNQTSMYLCASSFSLRDSNYEQYFGPGTRLTVT.

In its sample, this clone was seen a few times. The rearrangement links TRBV28 to TRBJ1-1; no firm D call. Trimming took off 7 bases at V and 5 bases at J, with 17 bases between the two ends. The CDR3 totals 14 residues. The germline gives CDR1 MDHEN, CDR2 SYDVKM. This CDR3 reads CASTPASLVTEAFF. The CDR3, as DNA: TGTGCCAGCACGCCAGCGAGTCTGGTGACTGAAGCTTTCTTT.

In this sample, this clone turned up a few times. The chain is built from TRBV30 and TRBJ2-6; D unresolved. Germline CDR1 GTSNPN, CDR2 SVGIG (reference sequence). This CDR3 contains 17 residues. Between the trimmed V and J ends, which lost 3 bases and 0 bases, there was a span of 15 bases. The CDR3 loop is CAWRVPHTGSGANVLTF. The CDR3 DNA sequence: TGTGCCTGGAGGGTTCCCCACACGGGCTCTGGGGCCAACGTCCTGACTTTC.

This sequence joins TRBV7-2 and TRBJ2-5; a possible D gene is TRBD2 (7 bases). The CDR3 loop spans 13 amino acids. Germline CDR1 is SGHTA and CDR2 is FQGNSA. V dropped 5 bases and J dropped 5 bases, with 12 bases sitting between them. CDR3: CASSRGADETQYF. DNA of the CDR3: TGTGCCAGCAGCCGGGGGGCGGATGAGACCCAGTACTTC.

This clone was detected a few times. The chain links TRBV29-1 to TRBJ2-5; 7 bases agree with TRBD2. Looked up from germline, CDR1 is SQVTM and CDR2 is ANQGSEA. V gave up 5 bases and J gave up 3 bases; unmatched junction bases: 9. CDR3 length: 14 amino acids. The CDR3 region has the DNA TGCAGCGTTTTGGGGGGGTATGGGAAAGAGACCCAGTACTTC. Residues: CSVLGGYGKETQYF.

This clone was seen a few times. This sequence joins TRBV30 and TRBJ1-4, with 7 bases that match TRBD1. CDR1 is GTSNPN, CDR2 SVGIG, per germline (reference sequence). The CDR3 spans 14 residues. Trimming took 1 base from V and 6 from J; bases not matched to a gene: 5. The CDR3 here is CAWSAATGDEKLFF. The CDR3 DNA reads as TGTGCCTGGAGTGCAGCTACAGGGGATGAAAAACTGTTTTTT.

There are a few counts of this clone. The J gene is TRBJ2-2, the V gene TRBV4-2, with 10 bases matching TRBD2. The CDR3 is 16 residues long. Germline lookup yields CDR1 LGHNA and CDR2 YNFKEQ. J was trimmed by 9 bases and V by 1 base; bases with no gene match: 8. As DNA, the CDR3 is TGTGCCAGCAGCCAAGCGGCTAGCGGGAGAGTTAGGGAGCTGTTTTTT. It yields the protein CASSQAASGRVRELFF.

The rearrangement links TRBV11-2 to TRBJ2-1, with TRBD2 identical over 7 bases. Trimming removed 8 bases from V and 6 bases from J; junction bases left unmatched: 10. This CDR3 is built from 14 residues. The V gene's germline CDR1 is SGHAT and CDR2 FQNNGV. Here the CDR3 DNA reads TGTGCCAGCCGCCTTAGCGGGCCCGCCAATGAGCAGTTCTTC. This translates into CASRLSGPANEQFF. The full variable domain, rest sourced from reference TRBV11-2 and TRBJ2-1, is EAGVAQSPRYKIIEKRQSVAFWCNPISGHATLYWYQQILGQGPKLLIQFQNNGVVDDSQLPKDRFSAERLKGVDSTLKIQPAKLEDSAVYLCASRLSGPANEQFFGPGTRLTVL.

This clone appeared a few times. This chain links TRBV9 with TRBJ1-5; no clear D gene. Germline CDR1 reads SGDLS; CDR2 reads YYNGEE. Deletions cut 3 bases from V and 3 bases from J, with 7 bases between. There are 13 residues in the CDR3. CDR3 residues: CASSARDNQPQHF. The CDR3 DNA sequence: TGTGCCAGCAGCGCTCGGGACAATCAGCCCCAGCATTTT.

The J gene is TRBJ2-3, the V gene TRBV9; 11 positions agree with TRBD2. J gave up 1 base and V 3 bases, and 4 bases lay outside the gene matches. This CDR3 has 16 amino acids. Per germline, CDR1 SGDLS and CDR2 YYNGEE. The CDR3 here is CASSATLAGGTDTQYF. The CDR3 DNA reads as TGTGCCAGCAGCGCTACACTAGCGGGAGGCACAGATACGCAGTATTTT.

This clone has just a few counts. The V call is TRBV27, the J call TRBJ1-4; 7 bases map to TRBD1. Unmatched junction bases numbered 6, after V lost 3 bases and J lost 8 bases. Germline CDR1 and CDR2: MNHEY and SMNVEV (reference sequence). This CDR3 region has 14 residues. The CDR3 sequence is CASSFTGVFEKLFF. The CDR3 DNA reads as TGTGCCAGCAGTTTCACAGGGGTGTTCGAAAAACTGTTTTTT.

The V gene is TRBV7-2, the J gene TRBJ1-2, with 7 nucleotides matching TRBD1. The CDR3 runs 14 residues. Germline V CDR1 and CDR2: SGHTA, FQGNSA. The junction had 7 bases not matched to a gene; V was cut back by 5 bases and J by 4 bases. The CDR3 is CASSLPGQSYGYTF. The CDR3 DNA is TGTGCCAGCAGCCTCCCGGGACAGAGCTATGGCTACACCTTC.

This clone was counted between two and nine times. The CDR3 loop is CASRAEGQGRFEQYF. The CDR3 nucleotides read TGTGCCAGTAGGGCCGAGGGACAGGGTCGATTCGAGCAGTACTTC. The V call is TRBV19, the J call TRBJ2-7, with 9 bases lining up with TRBD1. The CDR3 consists of 15 residues. The V gene's germline CDR1 is LNHDA and CDR2 SQIVND (reference sequence). V trimming: 6 bases; J trimming: 6 bases; junction bases outside the gene matches: 12.